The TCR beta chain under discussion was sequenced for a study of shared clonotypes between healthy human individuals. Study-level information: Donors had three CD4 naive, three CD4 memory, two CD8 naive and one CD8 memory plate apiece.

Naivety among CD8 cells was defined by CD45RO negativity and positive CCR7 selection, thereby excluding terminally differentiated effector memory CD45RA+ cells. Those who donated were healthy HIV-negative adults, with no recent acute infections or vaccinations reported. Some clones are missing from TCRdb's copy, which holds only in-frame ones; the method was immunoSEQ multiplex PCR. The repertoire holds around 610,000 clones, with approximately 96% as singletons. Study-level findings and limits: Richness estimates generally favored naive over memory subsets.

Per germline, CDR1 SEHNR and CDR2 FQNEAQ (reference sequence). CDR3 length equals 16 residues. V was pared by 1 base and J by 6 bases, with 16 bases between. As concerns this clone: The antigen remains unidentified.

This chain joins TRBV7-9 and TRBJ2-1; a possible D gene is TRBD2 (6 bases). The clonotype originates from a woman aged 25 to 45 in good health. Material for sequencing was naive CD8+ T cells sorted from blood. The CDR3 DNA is TGTGCCAGCAGCTTAGTGTCACGGGAGAGGGTCAATGAGCAGTTCTTC. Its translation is CASSLVSRERVNEQFF.